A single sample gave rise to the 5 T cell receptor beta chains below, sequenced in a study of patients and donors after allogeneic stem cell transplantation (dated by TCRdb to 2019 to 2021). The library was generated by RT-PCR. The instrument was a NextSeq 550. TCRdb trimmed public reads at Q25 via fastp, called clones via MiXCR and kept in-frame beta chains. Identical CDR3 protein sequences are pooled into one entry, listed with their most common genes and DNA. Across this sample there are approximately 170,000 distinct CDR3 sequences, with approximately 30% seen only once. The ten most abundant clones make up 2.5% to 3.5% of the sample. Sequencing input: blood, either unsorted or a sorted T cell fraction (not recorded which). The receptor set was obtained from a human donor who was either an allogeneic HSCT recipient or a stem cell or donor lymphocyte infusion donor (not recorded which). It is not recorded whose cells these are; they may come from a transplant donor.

The CDR3 spells CASSPKLTTQGVIETQYF. Written as DNA, the CDR3 is TGTGCCAGCAGTCCTAAGCTTACTACGCAAGGGGTTATAGAGACCCAGTACTTC. The chain carries TRBV7-9 and TRBJ2-5, with D possibly being TRBD1 (5 bases). Germline V gene data show CDR1 as SEHNR and CDR2 as FQNEAQ (reference sequence). Trimming removed 6 bases from V and 4 bases from J, with 27 bases in between. The CDR3 consists of 18 residues. The whole variable domain, filled in from reference TRBV7-9 and TRBJ2-5, reads DTGVSQNPRHKITKRGQNVTFRCDPISEHNRLYWYRQTLGQGPEFLTYFQNEAQLEKSRLLSDRFSAERPKGSFSTLEIQRTEQGDSAMYLCASSPKLTTQGVIETQYFGPGTRLLVL.

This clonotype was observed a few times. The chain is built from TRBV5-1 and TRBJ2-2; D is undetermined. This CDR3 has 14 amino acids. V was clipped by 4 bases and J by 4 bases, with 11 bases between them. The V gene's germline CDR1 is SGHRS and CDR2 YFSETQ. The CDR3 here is CASSLDVFTGELFF. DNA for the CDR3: TGCGCCAGCAGCCTGGACGTATTCACCGGGGAGCTGTTTTTT.

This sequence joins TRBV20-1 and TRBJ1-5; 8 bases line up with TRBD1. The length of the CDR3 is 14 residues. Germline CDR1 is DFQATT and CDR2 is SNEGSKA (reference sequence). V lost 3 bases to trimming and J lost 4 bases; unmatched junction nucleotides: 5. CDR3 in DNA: TGCAGTGCTAGTAAAGGACAGGGAAATCAGCCCCAGCATTTT. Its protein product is CSASKGQGNQPQHF.

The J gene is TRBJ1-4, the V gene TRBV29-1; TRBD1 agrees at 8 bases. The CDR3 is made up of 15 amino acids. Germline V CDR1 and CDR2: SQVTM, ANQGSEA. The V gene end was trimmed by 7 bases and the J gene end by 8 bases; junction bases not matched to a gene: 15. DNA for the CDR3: TGCAGCGGCGGACAGGGTATTCAGGGTCGGGAAAAACTGTTTTTT. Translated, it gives CSGGQGIQGREKLFF.

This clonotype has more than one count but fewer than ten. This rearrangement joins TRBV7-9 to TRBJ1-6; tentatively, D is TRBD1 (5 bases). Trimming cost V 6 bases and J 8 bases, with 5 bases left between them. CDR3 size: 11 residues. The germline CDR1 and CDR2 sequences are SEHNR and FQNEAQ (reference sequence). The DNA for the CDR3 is TGTGCCAGCAGAGGGGATTCACCCCTCCACTTT. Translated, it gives CASRGDSPLHF.